The 25 T cell receptor beta chains below were found in one sample sequenced in a study of cytomegalovirus exposure and HLA in healthy donors. The primer mix had 60 Vbeta and 13 Jbeta primers. Generated by immunoSEQ multiplex PCR, the TCRdb table keeps only in-frame clones and is missing some. The top ten clones hold 0.95% to 1.5% of a sample with about 190,000 clones, around four fifths of them seen once. Material: PBMCs. The receptors shown here come from a boy between 2 and 10 years old in good health and CMV-seronegative.

V is TRBV2 and J is TRBJ1-6, with D perhaps matching TRBD1 (5 bases). Germline V lookup: CDR1 SNHLY, CDR2 FYNNEI. V was trimmed by 7 bases and J by 7 bases, leaving 11 bases between them. The CDR3 has 13 residues. CDR3 sequence reads: CASTATANSPLHF. CDR3 DNA: TGTGCCAGCACTGCGACAGCCAATTCACCCCTCCACTTT.

The rearrangement uses TRBV18 and TRBJ2-1; 7 nucleotides agree with TRBD2. Germline V lookup: CDR1 KGHSH, CDR2 LQKENI. This CDR3 region has 16 residues. V gave up 3 bases and J gave up 0 bases; unmatched junction bases: 5. CDR3 sequence reads: CASSPASGSSYNEQFF. The CDR3 DNA follows: TGTGCCAGCTCACCGGCTAGCGGAAGCTCCTACAATGAGCAGTTCTTC.

The rearrangement links TRBV7-9 to TRBJ2-3; weak D call: TRBD2 (5 bases). Germline CDR1 and CDR2: SEHNR and FQNEAQ (reference sequence). V was clipped by 0 bases and J by 4 bases, with 14 bases between them. The CDR3 has 16 residues. CDR3 in amino acids: CASSLAGGLVPDTQYF. CDR3 sequence (DNA): TGTGCCAGCAGCTTAGCCGGCGGACTCGTCCCAGATACGCAGTATTTT.

The V and J genes are TRBV5-1 and TRBJ2-7; 8 bases are shared with TRBD2. Per germline, CDR1 SGHRS and CDR2 YFSETQ. Losses at the gene ends were 1 base for V and 1 base for J; bases not matched to a gene: 10. The CDR3 contains 17 residues. The CDR3: CASSLPDSGEKSYEQYF. CDR3 nucleotide sequence: TGCGCCAGCAGCTTGCCAGATAGCGGGGAGAAATCCTACGAGCAGTACTTC.

V gene TRBV7-2 combines with J gene TRBJ1-1, with D perhaps matching TRBD1 (6 bases). This CDR3 spans 12 amino acids. Germline values: CDR1 SGHTA, CDR2 FQGNSA. The V gene lost 10 bases and the J gene lost 4 bases, with 13 bases spanning the gap. As DNA, the CDR3 is TGTGCCAAACCTAGGGGGGGCACTGAAGCTTTCTTT. It codes for CAKPRGGTEAFF.

This rearrangement joins TRBV9 to TRBJ2-1; 8 nucleotides match TRBD1. This CDR3 region has 15 residues. V lost 4 bases, J lost 0 bases, and 3 bases stayed unmatched. Per the germline V gene, CDR1 is SGDLS and CDR2 is YYNGEE. CDR3 coding DNA: TGTGCCAGCAGCCGGACAGGGAGCTCCTACAATGAGCAGTTCTTC. It codes for CASSRTGSSYNEQFF.

V is TRBV30 and J is TRBJ1-3; no clear D gene. Germline-derived CDR1 and CDR2 are GTSNPN and SVGIG (reference sequence). Trimming stripped 0 bases from V and 3 bases from J, with 9 bases between. This CDR3 comprises 14 residues. The CDR3, as DNA: TGTGCCTGGAGTGTAGGAACAGTTGGAAACACCATATATTTT. Its translation: CAWSVGTVGNTIYF.

The chain links TRBV30 to TRBJ2-1; 7 bases line up with TRBD1. Per the germline V gene, CDR1 is GTSNPN and CDR2 is SVGIG (reference sequence). This CDR3 contains 15 residues. Trimming removed 3 bases from V and 2 bases from J; junction bases left unmatched: 7. This chain's CDR3 is CAWSSATGTYNEQFF. Written as DNA, the CDR3 is TGTGCCTGGAGCTCCGCGACAGGGACCTACAATGAGCAGTTCTTC.

The chain combines TRBV7-2 with TRBJ1-2; TRBD1 aligns across 8 bases. The V gene's germline CDR1 is SGHTA and CDR2 FQGNSA. Losses at the gene ends were 0 bases for V and 6 bases for J; bases not matched to a gene: 3. CDR3 length: 14 residues. CDR3 sequence reads: CASSLADRVHGYTF. In DNA, the CDR3 is TGTGCCAGCAGCTTAGCGGACAGGGTCCATGGCTACACCTTC.

The rearrangement links TRBV6-5 to TRBJ2-3; 7 bases line up with TRBD2. The trim removed 2 bases at V and 4 bases at J, leaving 6 bases unmatched. Germline CDR1 is MNHEY and CDR2 is SVGAGI. The CDR3 is made up of 15 amino acids. In DNA, the CDR3 is TGTGCCAGCAGTTACGGGTTCCGGGGGGCAGATACGCAGTATTTT. Amino acids: CASSYGFRGADTQYF.

The genes are TRBV29-1 and TRBJ1-3; D is perhaps TRBD1 (5 bases). The CDR3 spans 12 residues. Germline assignment: CDR1 SQVTM and CDR2 ANQGSEA. V lost 3 bases, J lost 3 bases, and 6 bases lay in between. The CDR3 is CSVDQGGNTIYF. CDR3 nucleotides: TGCAGCGTTGATCAGGGTGGAAACACCATATATTTT. Looking up the rest from reference TRBV29-1 and TRBJ1-3 gives the full variable domain: SAVISQKPSRDICQRGTSLTIQCQVDSQVTMMFWYRQQPGQSLTLIATANQGSEATYESGFVIDKFPISRPNLTFSTLTVSNMSPEDSSIYLCSVDQGGNTIYFGEGSWLTVV.

The rearrangement joins TRBV2 to TRBJ2-7; possible D gene TRBD1, 6 bases. With 10 bases removed from V and 3 bases from J, the gap between germline ends came to 13 bases. Germline loops: CDR1 SNHLY, CDR2 FYNNEI. CDR3 size: 12 residues. The DNA for the CDR3 is TGTGCCACTGGACAGAGTGACTACGAGCAGTACTTC. Translation: CATGQSDYEQYF.

V usage is TRBV19 and J usage is TRBJ2-1, with 12 bases fitting TRBD2. Germline CDR1 and CDR2: LNHDA and SQIVND (reference sequence). V lost 8 bases to trimming and J lost 6 bases; unmatched junction nucleotides: 11. The CDR3 runs 16 residues. The DNA for the CDR3 is TGTGCCAGTTTTACTAGCGGGAGGTACCCTTCCAATGAGCAGTTCTTC. This codes for CASFTSGRYPSNEQFF.

The chain recombines TRBV7-2 with TRBJ2-5; 8 bases agree with TRBD1. With V trimmed by 4 bases and J by 1 base, 2 bases remained unmatched. The CDR3 has 14 residues. Per germline, CDR1 SGHTA and CDR2 FQGNSA. CDR3 in DNA: TGTGCCAGCAGCTCGGGACAGGCCCAAGAGACCCAGTACTTC. Protein sequence: CASSSGQAQETQYF.

This clone has just a few counts. The chain couples TRBV28 to TRBJ2-1, with 11 bases matching TRBD2. V gave up 4 bases and J gave up 8 bases; unmatched junction bases: 7. Germline CDR1 reads MDHEN; CDR2 reads SYDVKM. The CDR3 extends over 15 amino acids. The CDR3 nucleotides read TGTGCCAGCAGTTCCCAGACTAGCGGGATCCATGAGCAGTTCTTC. Translating it yields CASSSQTSGIHEQFF.

The V call is TRBV4-1, the J call TRBJ2-1; D remains unclear. CDR3 size: 13 residues. The V and J ends lost 0 bases and 13 bases respectively, with 13 bases between them. Germline V gene data show CDR1 as MGHRA and CDR2 as YSYEKL. CDR3 bases: TGCGCCAGCAGCCAAGATCAGGCTTATAACCAGTTCTTC. It is translated as CASSQDQAYNQFF.

This clone was counted once. The chain links TRBV19 to TRBJ2-3; 7 nucleotides line up with TRBD1. The CDR3 is made up of 15 amino acids. CDR1 is LNHDA and CDR2 is SQIVND in the germline V gene (reference sequence). V lost 1 base and J lost 2; bases outside the gene matches: 3. The CDR3 loop is CASSIGGQNTDTQYF. In nucleotides, the CDR3 is TGTGCCAGTAGTATAGGGGGACAGAACACAGATACGCAGTATTTT.

V gene TRBV19 combines with J gene TRBJ1-1, with 7 bases fitting TRBD1. J lost 5 bases, V lost 3 bases, and 9 bases had no gene match. CDR1 LNHDA and CDR2 SQIVND come from the germline V gene (reference sequence). The CDR3 covers 15 residues. The CDR3 here is CASSITRGSWTEAFF. DNA of the CDR3: TGTGCCAGTAGTATCACCAGGGGGAGTTGGACTGAAGCTTTCTTT.

The CDR3 region is CASSFRDGAGNSPLHF. DNA for the CDR3: TGTGCCAGCAGCTTCCGAGATGGGGCCGGAAATTCACCCCTCCACTTT. This chain uses TRBV9 with TRBJ1-6; tentative D call: TRBD1 (5 bases). The V end lost 4 bases, the J end lost 7 bases, and 18 bases lay between the germline ends. The CDR3 is 16 residues long. Germline values: CDR1 SGDLS, CDR2 YYNGEE.

A remark on this clone: Other DNA sequences in the sample encode the same CDR3. The chain has TRBV6-7 and TRBJ2-3; 11 bases fit TRBD1. TRBV6-7 is an ORF, with its function uncertain. V dropped 5 bases and J dropped 5; count of bases not matched to a gene: 9. This CDR3 is built from 16 residues. This CDR3 is CASSGPGQGEGDTQYF. In DNA, the CDR3 is TGTGCCAGCAGTGGACCGGGACAGGGGGAGGGAGATACGCAGTATTTT.

This chain uses TRBV5-6 with TRBJ2-1, with 7 bases fitting TRBD1. J gave up 7 bases and V 4 bases, and 14 bases lay outside the gene matches. This CDR3 spans 16 amino acids. Looked up from germline, CDR1 is SGHDT and CDR2 is YYEEEE. CDR3 DNA: TGTGCCAGCAGCCCAACACAGGGCCGCAGGGGGAATGAGCAGTTCTTC. The encoded protein is CASSPTQGRRGNEQFF.

The J gene is TRBJ2-1, the V gene TRBV7-7, with TRBD2 identical over 9 bases. The CDR3 runs to 15 residues. Looked up from germline, CDR1 is SSHAT and CDR2 is FNYEAQ (reference sequence). After removal of 2 bases from V and 9 bases from J, the junction contained 8 bases not matched to a gene. The CDR3 protein is CASSLKAGGPGEQFF. DNA of the CDR3: TGTGCCAGCAGCTTAAAGGCGGGGGGGCCGGGTGAGCAGTTCTTC.

The rearrangement links TRBV5-1 to TRBJ2-5; TRBD2 is a possible D gene (5 bases). Trimming took off 4 bases at V and 0 bases at J, with 7 bases between the two ends. The germline V gene encodes CDR1 SGHRS and CDR2 YFSETQ. This CDR3 contains 13 residues. The CDR3 nucleotides read TGCGCCAGCAGCCCCGGGAACCAAGAGACCCAGTACTTC. As protein: CASSPGNQETQYF. Full variable domain (outside the CDR3, taken from reference TRBV5-1 and TRBJ2-5): KAGVTQTPRYLIKTRGQQVTLSCSPISGHRSVSWYQQTPGQGLQFLFEYFSETQRNKGNFPGRFSGRQFSNSRSEMNVSTLELGDSALYLCASSPGNQETQYFGPGTRLLVL.

This clone was found once. V is TRBV6-6 and J is TRBJ1-2; maybe TRBD1 (6 bases). V was cut by 6 bases and J by 2 bases, with 10 bases left in between. This CDR3 is built from 13 residues. Germline values: CDR1 MNHNY, CDR2 SVGAGI (reference sequence). CDR3 in amino acids: CASSRGTNYGYTF. For the CDR3, the DNA is TGTGCCAGCAGCCGAGGGACAAACTATGGCTACACCTTC.

J is TRBJ2-7 and V is TRBV9; TRBD1 agrees at 8 bases. Looked up from germline, CDR1 is SGDLS and CDR2 is YYNGEE. Losses at the gene ends were 2 bases for V and 5 bases for J; bases not matched to a gene: 6. The CDR3 is made up of 14 amino acids. DNA of the CDR3: TGTGCCAGCAGCGTCGACAGGGGTCGGAACGAGCAGTACGTC. It is translated as CASSVDRGRNEQYV.